One sample yielded the 18 T cell receptor beta chains listed below, sequenced in a study of cytomegalovirus exposure and HLA in healthy donors. Primers: 60 Vbeta forward and 13 Jbeta reverse. TCRdb's copy holds only in-frame clones and misses some; the assay was immunoSEQ multiplex PCR. This repertoire shows around 94,000 clones, roughly four fifths found once; its top ten account for 8.5% to 10%. Input material: PBMCs. The receptor source for this set is a male donor in good health and CMV-seropositive.

This clone was seen more than once but under ten times. The CDR3 sequence: CAWGGRNYGYTF. The CDR3 coding sequence is TGTGCCTGGGGGGGCAGAAACTATGGCTACACCTTC. The chain joins TRBV30 to TRBJ1-2, with D possibly being TRBD1 (6 bases). The CDR3 loop spans 12 amino acids. Trimming left V 5 bases short and J 2 bases short, with 9 bases between. Germline V CDR1 and CDR2: GTSNPN, SVGIG (reference sequence).

The count of this clone is one. The chain has TRBV28 and TRBJ2-2; no firm D call. The V gene's germline CDR1 is MDHEN and CDR2 SYDVKM. Trimming stripped 6 bases from V and 3 bases from J, with 8 bases between. CDR3 size: 13 residues. DNA for the CDR3: TGTGCCAGCAGGTTGGCCTACACCGGGGAGCTGTTTTTT. This codes for CASRLAYTGELFF.

V gene TRBV13 combines with J gene TRBJ1-5, with TRBD1 matching 8 bases. CDR3 length: 15 residues. Germline V gene data show CDR1 as PRHDT and CDR2 as FYEKMQ (reference sequence). Trimming at V came to 4 bases and at J to 6 bases, leaving 8 bases not matched to a gene. The CDR3 DNA follows: TGTGCCAGCAGCTCTGGACAGGGCGTATTTCAGCCCCAGCATTTT. This gives the protein CASSSGQGVFQPQHF.

The chain couples TRBV27 to TRBJ2-1; 10 bases map to TRBD2. V shed 7 bases and J 0 bases; nucleotides not matched to a gene: 6. CDR3 length equals 16 residues. Germline V gene lookup returns CDR1 MNHEY and CDR2 SMNVEV (reference sequence). CDR3 protein: CASNQLAGSSYNEQFF. The CDR3 DNA is TGTGCCAGCAACCAACTAGCGGGGAGCTCCTACAATGAGCAGTTCTTC.

V gene TRBV7-9 combines with J gene TRBJ1-6; D is undetermined. Germline CDR1 reads SEHNR; CDR2 reads FQNEAQ (reference sequence). This CDR3 is built from 13 residues. Trimming cost V 5 bases and J 10 bases, with 12 bases left between them. In DNA form, the CDR3 reads TGTGCCAGCAGCCCTCGAGAGGCCTCACCCCTCCACTTT. Protein: CASSPREASPLHF.

This clone was seen a single time. This chain joins TRBV9 and TRBJ2-5; D not resolved. Trimming stripped 0 bases from V and 0 bases from J, with 9 bases between. CDR3 length: 15 amino acids. Germline V gives CDR1 SGDLS, CDR2 YYNGEE. The CDR3 bases are TGTGCCAGCAGCGTAGGGCCCGGGTACCAAGAGACCCAGTACTTC. It encodes CASSVGPGYQETQYF.

The rearrangement links TRBV18 to TRBJ1-5; a weak D match, TRBD1 (5 bases). The CDR3 has 13 residues. V lost 2 bases and J 4 bases, leaving 6 bases between the germline ends. Germline V lookup: CDR1 KGHSH, CDR2 LQKENI. The DNA for the CDR3 is TGTGCCAGCTCACCAGACAGAAATCAGCCCCAGCATTTT. This gives the protein CASSPDRNQPQHF.

The rearrangement joins TRBV15 to TRBJ2-5; 7 positions match TRBD2. With the DNA end fitting TRBJ2-7 better, the J assignment may be wrong. The CDR3 sequence is 14 residues long. Germline V gene sequence: CDR1 LNHNV, CDR2 YYDKDF (reference sequence). DNA for the CDR3: TGTGCCACCAGGGGCGGGGGTTCCTCCTACGAGCAGTACTTC. Its protein is CATRGGGSSYEQYF.

This clone has only one observation. The V and J genes are TRBV11-3 and TRBJ2-2; D gene unclear. V was shortened by 1 base and J by 5 bases, with 14 bases between the two germline ends. Per germline, CDR1 SGHNT and CDR2 YENEEA. The CDR3 runs to 16 residues. This CDR3 is CASSLVGTPLTGELFF. The CDR3 DNA sequence: TGTGCCAGCAGCTTAGTTGGCACCCCGCTGACCGGGGAGCTGTTTTTT.

This clone showed up just a few times. The rearrangement joins TRBV7-2 to TRBJ1-1; weak D call: TRBD1 (6 bases). In germline, CDR1 is SGHTA, CDR2 FQGNSA. Trimming took off 0 bases at V and 0 bases at J, with 8 bases between the two ends. The CDR3 runs to 15 residues. The CDR3 region has the DNA TGTGCCAGCAGCTTAGCAGGGACACTGAACACTGAAGCTTTCTTT. Protein sequence: CASSLAGTLNTEAFF.

The chain couples TRBV28 to TRBJ2-7; no definite D call. The CDR3 totals 15 residues. Per the germline V gene, CDR1 is MDHEN and CDR2 is SYDVKM. V was shortened by 3 bases and J by 1 base, with 13 bases between the two germline ends. The CDR3 here is CASSLESIPSYEQYF. For the CDR3, the DNA is TGTGCCAGCAGTTTGGAGTCAATCCCTTCCTACGAGCAGTACTTC.

This rearrangement joins TRBV11-2 to TRBJ1-5; 7 nucleotides match TRBD1. V shed 0 bases and J 7 bases; nucleotides not matched to a gene: 6. This CDR3 comprises 15 residues. CDR1 and CDR2 (germline): SGHAT, FQNNGV. Here the CDR3 DNA reads TGTGCCAGCAGCTTAGACAGGGGGAAGGGACAGCCCCAGCATTTT. It is translated as CASSLDRGKGQPQHF.

This chain joins TRBV7-8 and TRBJ2-3, with 9 bases fitting TRBD2. The CDR3 length is 14 residues. CDR1 is SGHVS and CDR2 is FQNEAQ in the germline V gene. V lost 6 bases to trimming and J lost 5 bases; unmatched junction nucleotides: 6. CDR3 sequence (DNA): TGTGCCAGCAGGGCGGGAGGGAACGGAGATACGCAGTATTTT. Amino acid sequence: CASRAGGNGDTQYF.

This sequence joins TRBV6-5 and TRBJ2-7, with 9 bases lining up with TRBD1. The CDR3 spans 15 residues. V lost 4 bases, J lost 4 bases, and 8 bases stayed unmatched. Germline V CDR1 and CDR2: MNHEY, SVGAGI. The CDR3 sequence is CASSSTPGQGYEQYF. Here the CDR3 DNA reads TGTGCCAGCAGTTCCACTCCGGGACAGGGATACGAGCAGTACTTC.

The V gene is TRBV19, the J gene TRBJ2-1; 10 bases are shared with TRBD2. Trimming removed 1 base from V and 12 bases from J; junction bases left unmatched: 6. Germline assignment: CDR1 LNHDA and CDR2 SQIVND (reference sequence). This CDR3 is 14 amino acids long. CDR3 loop: CASSIAAGGPGQFF. The CDR3 DNA sequence: TGTGCCAGTAGTATAGCAGCGGGAGGGCCAGGGCAGTTCTTC.

This chain connects TRBV28 to TRBJ2-5, with 9 bases lining up with TRBD1. Germline V CDR1 and CDR2: MDHEN, SYDVKM. The CDR3 length is 15 residues. V shed 6 bases, J shed 5 bases, and the junction held 10 bases outside the gene matches. The CDR3 nucleotides are TGTGCCAGCAGCCGGACAGGGGCCTTGGGGGAGACCCAGTACTTC. This sequence encodes CASSRTGALGETQYF.

This rearrangement joins TRBV15 to TRBJ2-4; D may be TRBD2 (5 bases). Trimming removed 0 bases from V and 1 base from J, with 13 bases in between. Germline CDR1 reads LNHNV; CDR2 reads YYDKDF (reference sequence). CDR3 size: 17 residues. CDR3 region: CATSRDRASRAKNIQYF. DNA for the CDR3: TGTGCCACCAGCAGAGATCGGGCTAGCAGGGCCAAAAACATTCAGTACTTC. Full variable domain (missing parts from reference TRBV15 and TRBJ2-4): DAMVIQNPRYQVTQFGKPVTLSCSQTLNHNVMYWYQQKSSQAPKLLFHYYDKDFNNEADTPDNFQSRRPNTSFCFLDIRSPGLGDTAMYLCATSRDRASRAKNIQYFGAGTRLSVL.

Points on this clone: The sample has other DNA sequences that encode this CDR3 too. The chain links TRBV9 to TRBJ1-1; 9 bases are shared with TRBD1. The germline CDR1 and CDR2 sequences are SGDLS and YYNGEE. V was clipped by 0 bases and J by 4 bases; unmatched bases: 4. The CDR3 is 15 amino acids. Written as DNA, the CDR3 is TGTGCCAGCAGCGTAGCCGGGACAGGGTTCACTGAAGCTTTCTTT. Translated, it gives CASSVAGTGFTEAFF. Together with reference TRBV9 and TRBJ1-1, the CDR3 gives the full variable domain: DSGVTQTPKHLITATGQRVTLRCSPRSGDLSVYWYQQSLDQGLQFLIQYYNGEERAKGNILERFSAQQFPDLHSELNLSSLELGDSALYFCASSVAGTGFTEAFFGQGTRLTVV.